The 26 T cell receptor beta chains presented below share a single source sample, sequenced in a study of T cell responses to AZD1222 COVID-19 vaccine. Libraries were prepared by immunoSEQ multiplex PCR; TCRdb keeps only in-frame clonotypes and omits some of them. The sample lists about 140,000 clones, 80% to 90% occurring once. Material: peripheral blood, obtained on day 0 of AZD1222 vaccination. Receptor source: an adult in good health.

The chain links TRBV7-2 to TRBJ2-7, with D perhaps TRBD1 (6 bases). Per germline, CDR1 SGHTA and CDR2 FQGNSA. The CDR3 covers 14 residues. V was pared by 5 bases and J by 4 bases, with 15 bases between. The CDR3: CASSRGQLKYEQYF. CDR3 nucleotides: TGTGCCAGCAGCCGCGGACAGTTGAAATACGAGCAGTACTTC.

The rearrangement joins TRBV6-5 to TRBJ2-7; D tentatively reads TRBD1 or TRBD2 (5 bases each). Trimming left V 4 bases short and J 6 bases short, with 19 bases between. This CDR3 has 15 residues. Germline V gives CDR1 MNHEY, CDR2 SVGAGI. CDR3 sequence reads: CASSLTLRGTGEQYF. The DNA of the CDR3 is TGTGCCAGCAGTTTGACACTTCGTGGGACGGGCGAGCAGTACTTC.

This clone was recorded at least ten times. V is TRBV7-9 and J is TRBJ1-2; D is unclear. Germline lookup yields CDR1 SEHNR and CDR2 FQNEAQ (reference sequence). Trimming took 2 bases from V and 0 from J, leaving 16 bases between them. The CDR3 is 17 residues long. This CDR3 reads CASSLNSRRRANYGYTF. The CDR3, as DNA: TGTGCCAGCAGCTTAAATTCCCGACGAAGAGCTAACTATGGCTACACCTTC.

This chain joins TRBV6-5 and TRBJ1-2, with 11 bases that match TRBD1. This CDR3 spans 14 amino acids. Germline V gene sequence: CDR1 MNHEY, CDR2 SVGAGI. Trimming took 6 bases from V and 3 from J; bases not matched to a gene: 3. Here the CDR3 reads CASRGTGGYYGYTF. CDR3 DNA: TGTGCCAGCAGGGGGACAGGGGGTTACTATGGCTACACCTTC.

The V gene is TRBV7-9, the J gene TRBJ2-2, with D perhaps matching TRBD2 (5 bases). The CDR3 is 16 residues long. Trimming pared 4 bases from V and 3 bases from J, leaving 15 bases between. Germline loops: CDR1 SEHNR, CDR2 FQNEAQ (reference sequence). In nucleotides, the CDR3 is TGTGCCAGCAGCTATCCTCTTGGAGGTCACACCGGGGAGCTGTTTTTT. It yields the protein CASSYPLGGHTGELFF.

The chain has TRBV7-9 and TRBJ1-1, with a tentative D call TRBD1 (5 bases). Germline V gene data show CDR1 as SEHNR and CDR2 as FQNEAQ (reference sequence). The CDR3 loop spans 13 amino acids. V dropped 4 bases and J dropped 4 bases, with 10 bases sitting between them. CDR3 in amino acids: CASSSLGGTEAFF. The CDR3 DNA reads TGTGCCAGCAGCTCACTCGGGGGCACTGAAGCTTTCTTT.

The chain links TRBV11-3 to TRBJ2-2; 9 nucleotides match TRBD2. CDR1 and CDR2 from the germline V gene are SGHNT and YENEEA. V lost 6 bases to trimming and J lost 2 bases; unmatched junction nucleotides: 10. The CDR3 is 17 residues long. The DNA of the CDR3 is TGTGCCAGCAGTTATACCGCTAGCGGGATAAACACCGGGGAGCTGTTTTTT. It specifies CASSYTASGINTGELFF.

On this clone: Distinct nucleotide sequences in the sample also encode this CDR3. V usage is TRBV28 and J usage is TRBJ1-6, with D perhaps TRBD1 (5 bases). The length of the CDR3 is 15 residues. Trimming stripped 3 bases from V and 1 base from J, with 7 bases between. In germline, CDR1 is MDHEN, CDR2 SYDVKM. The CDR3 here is CASSFKGSYNSPLHF. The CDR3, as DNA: TGTGCCAGCAGTTTTAAGGGGTCCTATAATTCACCCCTCCACTTT. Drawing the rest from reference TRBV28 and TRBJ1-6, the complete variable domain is DVKVTQSSRYLVKRTGEKVFLECVQDMDHENMFWYRQDPGLGLRLIYFSYDVKMKEKGDIPEGYSVSREKKERFSLILESASTNQTSMYLCASSFKGSYNSPLHFGNGTRLTVT.

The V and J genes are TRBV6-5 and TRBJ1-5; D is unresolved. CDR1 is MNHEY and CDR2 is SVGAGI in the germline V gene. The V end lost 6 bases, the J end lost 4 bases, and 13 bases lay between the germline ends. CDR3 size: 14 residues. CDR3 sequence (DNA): TGTGCCAGCAGAGCTGGACTGCTGAATCAGCCCCAGCATTTT. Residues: CASRAGLLNQPQHF.

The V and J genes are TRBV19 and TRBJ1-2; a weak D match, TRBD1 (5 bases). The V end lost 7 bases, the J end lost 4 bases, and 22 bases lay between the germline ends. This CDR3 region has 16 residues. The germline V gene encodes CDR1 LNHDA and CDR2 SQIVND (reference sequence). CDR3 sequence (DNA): TGTGCCAGTACTGAGTCGTTCGGGGGGAACCTCTATGGCTACACCTTC. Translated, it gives CASTESFGGNLYGYTF.

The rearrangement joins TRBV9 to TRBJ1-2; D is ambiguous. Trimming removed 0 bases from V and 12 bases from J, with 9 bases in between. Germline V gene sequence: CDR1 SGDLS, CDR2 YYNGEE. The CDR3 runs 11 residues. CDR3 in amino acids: CASSVAGQHTF. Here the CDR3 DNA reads TGTGCCAGCAGCGTAGCTGGTCAGCACACCTTC.

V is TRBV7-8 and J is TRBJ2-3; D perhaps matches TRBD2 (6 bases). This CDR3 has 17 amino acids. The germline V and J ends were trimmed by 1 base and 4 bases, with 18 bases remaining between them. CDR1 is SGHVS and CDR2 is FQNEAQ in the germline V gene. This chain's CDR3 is CASSLGAAVGGADTQYF. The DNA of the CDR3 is TGTGCCAGCAGCTTAGGGGCCGCCGTTGGAGGGGCAGATACGCAGTATTTT.

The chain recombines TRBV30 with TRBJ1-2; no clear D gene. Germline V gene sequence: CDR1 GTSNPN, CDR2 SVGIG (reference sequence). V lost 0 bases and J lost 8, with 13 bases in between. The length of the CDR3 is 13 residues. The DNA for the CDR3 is TGTGCCTGGAGTGTTTGGGGAGGTCTGGGCTACACCTTC. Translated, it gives CAWSVWGGLGYTF. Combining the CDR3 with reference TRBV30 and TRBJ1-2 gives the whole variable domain SQTIHQWPATLVQPVGSPLSLECTVEGTSNPNLYWYRQAAGRGLQLLFYSVGIGQISSEVPQNLSASRPQDRQFILSSKKLLLSDSGFYLCAWSVWGGLGYTFGSGTRLTVV.

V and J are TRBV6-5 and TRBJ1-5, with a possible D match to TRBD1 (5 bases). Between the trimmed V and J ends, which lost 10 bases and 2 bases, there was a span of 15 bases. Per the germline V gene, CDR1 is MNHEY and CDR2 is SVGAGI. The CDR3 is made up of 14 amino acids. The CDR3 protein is CATTSGYGNQPQHF. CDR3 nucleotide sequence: TGTGCCACAACCTCAGGGTATGGCAATCAGCCCCAGCATTTT.

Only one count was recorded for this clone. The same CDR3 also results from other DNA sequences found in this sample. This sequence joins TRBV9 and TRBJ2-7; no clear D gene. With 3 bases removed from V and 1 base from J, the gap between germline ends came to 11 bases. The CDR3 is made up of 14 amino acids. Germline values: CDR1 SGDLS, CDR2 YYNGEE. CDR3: CASSGGSGSYEQYF. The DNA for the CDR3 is TGTGCCAGCAGCGGCGGATCAGGTTCCTACGAGCAGTACTTC.

CDR3 sequence reads: CASSQDPAFGPYEQYF. In DNA form, the CDR3 reads TGTGCCAGCAGCCAAGATCCAGCGTTTGGACCTTACGAGCAGTACTTC. The chain carries TRBV4-2 and TRBJ2-7; unclear D gene. Trimming shortened V by 0 bases and J by 4 bases, and 16 bases separated the two germline ends. This CDR3 is 16 amino acids long. Germline lookup yields CDR1 LGHNA and CDR2 YNFKEQ.

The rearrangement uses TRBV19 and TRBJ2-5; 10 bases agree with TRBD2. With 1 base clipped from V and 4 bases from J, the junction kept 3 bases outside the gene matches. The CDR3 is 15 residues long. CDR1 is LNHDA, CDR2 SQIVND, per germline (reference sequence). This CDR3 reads CASSIVSSGRETQYF. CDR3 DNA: TGTGCCAGTAGTATAGTTTCTAGCGGGAGAGAGACCCAGTACTTC.

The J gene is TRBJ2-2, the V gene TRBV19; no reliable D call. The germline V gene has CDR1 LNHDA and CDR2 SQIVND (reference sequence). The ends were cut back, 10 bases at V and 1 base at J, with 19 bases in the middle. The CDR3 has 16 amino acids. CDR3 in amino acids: CATKMGNRMNTGELFF. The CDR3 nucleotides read TGTGCCACCAAAATGGGGAACAGAATGAACACCGGGGAGCTGTTTTTT.

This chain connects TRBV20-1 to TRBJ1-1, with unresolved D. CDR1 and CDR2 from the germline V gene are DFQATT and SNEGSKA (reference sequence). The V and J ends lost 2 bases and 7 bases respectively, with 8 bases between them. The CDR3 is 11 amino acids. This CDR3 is CSARSYSEAFF. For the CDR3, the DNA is TGCAGTGCTAGATCCTACAGTGAAGCTTTCTTT.

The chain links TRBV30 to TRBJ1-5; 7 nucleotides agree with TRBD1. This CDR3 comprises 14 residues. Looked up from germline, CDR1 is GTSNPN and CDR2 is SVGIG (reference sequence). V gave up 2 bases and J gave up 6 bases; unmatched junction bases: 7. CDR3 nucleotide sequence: TGTGCCTGGAGTAAGACAGGGCAGGCTCAGCCCCAGCATTTT. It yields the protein CAWSKTGQAQPQHF.

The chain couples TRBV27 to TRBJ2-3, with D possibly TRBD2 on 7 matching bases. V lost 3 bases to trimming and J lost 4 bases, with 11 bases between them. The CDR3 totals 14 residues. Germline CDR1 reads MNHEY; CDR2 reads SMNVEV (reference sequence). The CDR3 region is CASSFGGPADTQYF. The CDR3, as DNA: TGTGCCAGCAGTTTCGGGGGGCCGGCAGATACGCAGTATTTT.

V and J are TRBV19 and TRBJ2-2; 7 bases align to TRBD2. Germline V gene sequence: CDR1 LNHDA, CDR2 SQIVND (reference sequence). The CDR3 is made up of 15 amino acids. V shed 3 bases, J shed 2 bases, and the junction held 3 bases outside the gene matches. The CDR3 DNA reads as TGTGCCAGTAGTATCCGGGGGGTAAACACCGGGGAGCTGTTTTTT. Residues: CASSIRGVNTGELFF. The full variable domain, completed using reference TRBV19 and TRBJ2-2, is DGGITQSPKYLFRKEGQNVTLSCEQNLNHDAMYWYRQDPGQGLRLIYYSQIVNDFQKGDIAEGYSVSREKKESFPLTVTSAQKNPTAFYLCASSIRGVNTGELFFGEGSRLTVL.

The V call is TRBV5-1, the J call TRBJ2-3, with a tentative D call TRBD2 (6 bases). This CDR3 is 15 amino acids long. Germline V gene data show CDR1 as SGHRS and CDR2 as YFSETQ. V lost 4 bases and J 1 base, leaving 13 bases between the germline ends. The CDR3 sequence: CASSVQGGGTDTQYF. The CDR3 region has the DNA TGCGCCAGCAGCGTTCAGGGAGGTGGCACAGATACGCAGTATTTT.

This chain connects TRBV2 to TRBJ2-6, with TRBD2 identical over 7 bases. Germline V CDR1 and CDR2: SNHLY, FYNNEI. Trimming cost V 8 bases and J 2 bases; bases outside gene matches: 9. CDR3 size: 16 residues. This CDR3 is CASQAGPTAGANVLTF. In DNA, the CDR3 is TGTGCCAGCCAAGCGGGGCCGACGGCTGGGGCCAACGTCCTGACTTTC.

The CDR3 sequence: CASSPGQGLETEAFF. The CDR3 coding sequence is TGTGCCAGCTCACCCGGACAGGGGCTGGAGACTGAAGCTTTCTTT. The chain couples TRBV18 to TRBJ1-1; TRBD1 matches 9 bases. Germline V gene sequence: CDR1 KGHSH, CDR2 LQKENI. The CDR3 spans 15 residues. The trim removed 3 bases at V and 5 bases at J, leaving 7 bases unmatched. The whole variable domain, remainder taken from reference TRBV18 and TRBJ1-1, is NAGVMQNPRHLVRRRGQEARLRCSPMKGHSHVYWYRQLPEEGLKFMVYLQKENIIDESGMPKERFSAEFPKEGPSILRIQQVVRGDSAAYFCASSPGQGLETEAFFGQGTRLTVV.

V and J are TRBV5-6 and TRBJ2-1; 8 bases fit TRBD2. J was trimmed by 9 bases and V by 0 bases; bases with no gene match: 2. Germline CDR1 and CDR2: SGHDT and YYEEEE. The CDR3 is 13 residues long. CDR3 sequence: CASSLDGGAEQFF. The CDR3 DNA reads TGTGCCAGCAGCTTGGACGGGGGGGCTGAGCAGTTCTTC.